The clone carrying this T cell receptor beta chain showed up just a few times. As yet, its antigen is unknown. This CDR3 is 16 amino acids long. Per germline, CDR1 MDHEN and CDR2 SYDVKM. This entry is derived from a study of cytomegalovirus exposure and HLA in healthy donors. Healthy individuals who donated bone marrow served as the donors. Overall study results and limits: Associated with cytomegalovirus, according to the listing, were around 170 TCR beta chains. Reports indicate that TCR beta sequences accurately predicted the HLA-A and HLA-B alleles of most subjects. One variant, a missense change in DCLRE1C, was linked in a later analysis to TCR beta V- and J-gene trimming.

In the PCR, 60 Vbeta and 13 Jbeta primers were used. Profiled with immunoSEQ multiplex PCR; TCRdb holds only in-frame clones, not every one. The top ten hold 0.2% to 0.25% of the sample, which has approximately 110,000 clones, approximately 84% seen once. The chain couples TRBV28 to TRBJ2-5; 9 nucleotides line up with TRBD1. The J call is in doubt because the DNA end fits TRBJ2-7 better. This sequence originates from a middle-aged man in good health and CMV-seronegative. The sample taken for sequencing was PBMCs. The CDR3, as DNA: TGTGCCAGCAGGCCCATGGGGACAGGGAACTCCTACGAGCAGTACTTC. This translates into CASRPMGTGNSYEQYF.